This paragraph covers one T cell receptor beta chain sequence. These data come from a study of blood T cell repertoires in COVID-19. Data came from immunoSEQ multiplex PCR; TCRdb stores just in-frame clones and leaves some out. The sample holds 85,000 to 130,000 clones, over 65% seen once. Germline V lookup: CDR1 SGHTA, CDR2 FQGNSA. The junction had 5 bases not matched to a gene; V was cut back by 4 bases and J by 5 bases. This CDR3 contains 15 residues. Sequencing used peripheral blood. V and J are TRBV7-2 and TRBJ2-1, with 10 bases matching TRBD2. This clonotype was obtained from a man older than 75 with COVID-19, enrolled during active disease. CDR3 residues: CASSSGLAVNNEQFF. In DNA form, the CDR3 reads TGTGCCAGCAGCTCTGGACTAGCGGTTAACAATGAGCAGTTCTTC.